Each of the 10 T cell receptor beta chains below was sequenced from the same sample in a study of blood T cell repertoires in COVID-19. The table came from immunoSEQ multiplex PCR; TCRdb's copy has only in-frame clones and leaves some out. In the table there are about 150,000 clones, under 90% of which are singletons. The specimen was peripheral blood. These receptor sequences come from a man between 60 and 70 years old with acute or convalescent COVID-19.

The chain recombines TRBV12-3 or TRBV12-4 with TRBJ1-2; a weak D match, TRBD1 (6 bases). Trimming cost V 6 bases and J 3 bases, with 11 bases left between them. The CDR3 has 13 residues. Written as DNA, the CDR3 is TGTGCCAGCAGCATCGGACAGTACTATGGCTACACCTTC. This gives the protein CASSIGQYYGYTF.

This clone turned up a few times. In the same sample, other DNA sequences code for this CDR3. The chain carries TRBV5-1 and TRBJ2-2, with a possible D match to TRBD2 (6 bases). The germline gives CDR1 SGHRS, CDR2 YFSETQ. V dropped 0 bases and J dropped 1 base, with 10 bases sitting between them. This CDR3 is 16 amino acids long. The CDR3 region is CASSLVPAGNTGELFF. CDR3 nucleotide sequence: TGCGCCAGCAGCTTGGTTCCAGCGGGGAACACCGGGGAGCTGTTTTTT.

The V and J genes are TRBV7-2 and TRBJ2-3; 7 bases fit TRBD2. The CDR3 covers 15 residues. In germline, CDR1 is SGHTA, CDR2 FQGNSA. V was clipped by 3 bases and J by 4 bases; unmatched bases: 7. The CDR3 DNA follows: TGTGCCAGCAGCTTTATCAGCGGGACGGCAGATACGCAGTATTTT. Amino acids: CASSFISGTADTQYF.

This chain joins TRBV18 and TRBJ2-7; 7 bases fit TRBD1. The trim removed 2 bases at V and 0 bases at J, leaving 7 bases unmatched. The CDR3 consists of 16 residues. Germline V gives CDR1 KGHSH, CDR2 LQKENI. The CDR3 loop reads CASSPTMSGGSYEQYF. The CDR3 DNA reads TGTGCCAGCTCACCAACCATGTCAGGGGGCTCCTACGAGCAGTACTTC.

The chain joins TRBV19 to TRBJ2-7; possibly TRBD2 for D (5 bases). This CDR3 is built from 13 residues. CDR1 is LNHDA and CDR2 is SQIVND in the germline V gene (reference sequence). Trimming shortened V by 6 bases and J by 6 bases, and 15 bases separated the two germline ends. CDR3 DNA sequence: TGTGCCAGTAGGTTATATGAAGGAGGCGAGCAGTACTTC. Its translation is CASRLYEGGEQYF.

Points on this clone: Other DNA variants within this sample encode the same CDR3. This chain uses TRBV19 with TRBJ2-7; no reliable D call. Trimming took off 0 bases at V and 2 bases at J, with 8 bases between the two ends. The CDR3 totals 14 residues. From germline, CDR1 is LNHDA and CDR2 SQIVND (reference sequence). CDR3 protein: CASSIDSSTYEQYF. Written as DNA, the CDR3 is TGTGCCAGTAGTATAGATAGCAGTACCTACGAGCAGTACTTC.

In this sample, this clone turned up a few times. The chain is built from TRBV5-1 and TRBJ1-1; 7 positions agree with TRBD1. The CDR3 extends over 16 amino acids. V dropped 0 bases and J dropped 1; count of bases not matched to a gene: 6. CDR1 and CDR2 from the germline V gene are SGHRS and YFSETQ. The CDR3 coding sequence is TGCGCCAGCAGCTTGGTGTCCGGGACAGCGAACACTGAAGCTTTCTTT. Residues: CASSLVSGTANTEAFF.

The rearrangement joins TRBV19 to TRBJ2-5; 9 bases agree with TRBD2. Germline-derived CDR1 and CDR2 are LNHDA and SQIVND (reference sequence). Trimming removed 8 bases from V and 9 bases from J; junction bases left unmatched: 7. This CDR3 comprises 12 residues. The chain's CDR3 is CASGTSLGAQYF. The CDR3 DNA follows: TGTGCCAGTGGGACTAGCCTGGGAGCCCAGTACTTC.

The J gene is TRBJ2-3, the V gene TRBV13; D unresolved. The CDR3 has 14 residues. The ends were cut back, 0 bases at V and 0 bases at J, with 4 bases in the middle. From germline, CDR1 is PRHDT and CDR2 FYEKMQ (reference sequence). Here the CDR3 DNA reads TGTGCCAGCAGCTTAGGCAGGAGCACAGATACGCAGTATTTT. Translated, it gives CASSLGRSTDTQYF. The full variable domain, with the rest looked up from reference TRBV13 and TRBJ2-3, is AAGVIQSPRHLIKEKRETATLKCYPIPRHDTVYWYQQGPGQDPQFLISFYEKMQSDKGSIPDRFSAQQFSDYHSELNMSSLELGDSALYFCASSLGRSTDTQYFGPGTRLTVL.

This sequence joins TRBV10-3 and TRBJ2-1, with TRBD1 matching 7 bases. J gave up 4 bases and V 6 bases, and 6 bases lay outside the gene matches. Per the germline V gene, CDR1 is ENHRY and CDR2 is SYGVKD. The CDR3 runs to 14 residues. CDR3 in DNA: TGTGCCATCAGCCCAGGGGGTGGTTACAATGAGCAGTTCTTC. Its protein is CAISPGGGYNEQFF.